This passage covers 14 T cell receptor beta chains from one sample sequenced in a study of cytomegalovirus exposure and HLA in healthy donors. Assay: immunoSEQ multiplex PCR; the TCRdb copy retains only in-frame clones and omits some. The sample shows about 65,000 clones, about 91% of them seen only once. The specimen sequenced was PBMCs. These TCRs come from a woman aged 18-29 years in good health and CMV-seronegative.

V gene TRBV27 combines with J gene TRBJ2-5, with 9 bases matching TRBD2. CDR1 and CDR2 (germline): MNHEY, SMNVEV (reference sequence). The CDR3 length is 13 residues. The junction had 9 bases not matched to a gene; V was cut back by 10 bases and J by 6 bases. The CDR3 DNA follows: TGTGCCACCTCCGAAAGCGGGAGGAAGACCCAGTACTTC. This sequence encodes CATSESGRKTQYF.

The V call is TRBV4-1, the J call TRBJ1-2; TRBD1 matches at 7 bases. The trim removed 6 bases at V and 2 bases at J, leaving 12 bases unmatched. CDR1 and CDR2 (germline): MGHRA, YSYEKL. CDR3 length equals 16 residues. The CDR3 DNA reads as TGCGCCAGCAGTCTAAGTTTTGACAGGGCCAACTATGGCTACACCTTC. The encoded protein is CASSLSFDRANYGYTF.

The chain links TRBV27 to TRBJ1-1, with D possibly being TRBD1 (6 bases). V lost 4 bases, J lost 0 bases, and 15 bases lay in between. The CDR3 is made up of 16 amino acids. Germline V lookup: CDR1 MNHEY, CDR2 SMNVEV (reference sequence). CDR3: CASSCHPWGLNTEAFF. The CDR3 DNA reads TGTGCCAGCAGTTGCCACCCCTGGGGGCTGAACACTGAAGCTTTCTTT.

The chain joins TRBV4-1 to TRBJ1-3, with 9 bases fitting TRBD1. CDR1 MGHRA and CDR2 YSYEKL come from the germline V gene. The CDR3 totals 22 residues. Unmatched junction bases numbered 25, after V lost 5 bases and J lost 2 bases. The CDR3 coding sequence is TGCGCCAGCAGCGGACCAAGATTGGAAGGGCGTTTTGGGACAGGGACTGGAAACACCATATATTTT. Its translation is CASSGPRLEGRFGTGTGNTIYF.

The chain's CDR3 is CASSLSTGQLGNTEAFF. Written as DNA, the CDR3 is TGTGCCAGCAGTTTATCGACAGGGCAGCTGGGGAACACTGAAGCTTTCTTT. This chain connects TRBV27 to TRBJ1-1; 7 bases map to TRBD1. The CDR3 runs to 17 residues. J was trimmed by 1 base and V by 0 bases; bases with no gene match: 8. The germline V gene has CDR1 MNHEY and CDR2 SMNVEV (reference sequence).

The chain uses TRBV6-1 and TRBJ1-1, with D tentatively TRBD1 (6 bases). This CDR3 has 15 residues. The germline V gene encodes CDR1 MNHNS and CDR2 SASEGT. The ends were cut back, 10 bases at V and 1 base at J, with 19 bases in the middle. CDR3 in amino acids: CATRGQLPWNTEAFF. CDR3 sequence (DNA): TGTGCCACACGCGGACAGCTTCCATGGAACACTGAAGCTTTCTTT.

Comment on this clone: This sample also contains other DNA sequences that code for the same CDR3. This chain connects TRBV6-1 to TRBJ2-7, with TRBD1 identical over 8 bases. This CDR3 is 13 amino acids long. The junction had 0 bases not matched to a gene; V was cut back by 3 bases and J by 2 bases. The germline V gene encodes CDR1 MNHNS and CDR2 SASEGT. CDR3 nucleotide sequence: TGTGCCAGCAGTGACAGGGGGCCCTACGAGCAGTACTTC. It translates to CASSDRGPYEQYF.

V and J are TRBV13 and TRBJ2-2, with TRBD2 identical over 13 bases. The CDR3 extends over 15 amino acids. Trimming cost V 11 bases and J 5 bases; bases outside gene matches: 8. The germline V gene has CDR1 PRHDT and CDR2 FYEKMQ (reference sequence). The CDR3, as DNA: TGTGCCGCGACGAGGACTAGCGGGAGTACCGGGGAGCTGTTTTTT. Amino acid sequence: CAATRTSGSTGELFF.

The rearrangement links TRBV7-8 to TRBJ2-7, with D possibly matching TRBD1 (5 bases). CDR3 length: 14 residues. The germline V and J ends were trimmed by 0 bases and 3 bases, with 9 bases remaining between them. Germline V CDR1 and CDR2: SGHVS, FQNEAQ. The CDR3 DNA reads TGTGCCAGCAGCTTAGCGGACATCTTCTACGAGCAGTACTTC. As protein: CASSLADIFYEQYF.

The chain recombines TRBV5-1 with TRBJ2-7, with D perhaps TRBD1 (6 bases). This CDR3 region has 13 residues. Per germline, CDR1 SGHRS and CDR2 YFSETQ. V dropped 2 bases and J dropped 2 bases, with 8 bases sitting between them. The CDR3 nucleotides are TGCGCCAGCAGCTTTGGACAGCCCTACGAGCAGTACTTC. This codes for CASSFGQPYEQYF.

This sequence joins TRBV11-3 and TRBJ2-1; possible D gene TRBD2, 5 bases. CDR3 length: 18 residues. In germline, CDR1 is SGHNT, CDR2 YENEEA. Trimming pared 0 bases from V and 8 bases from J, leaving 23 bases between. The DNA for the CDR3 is TGTGCCAGCAGCTTAGATCCCCCTGGTTCGACCCCGCGGGATGAGCAGTTCTTC. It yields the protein CASSLDPPGSTPRDEQFF.

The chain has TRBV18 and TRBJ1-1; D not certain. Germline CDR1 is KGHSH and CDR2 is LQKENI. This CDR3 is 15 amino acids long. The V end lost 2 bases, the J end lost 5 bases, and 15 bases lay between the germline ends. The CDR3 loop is CASSPSDGLFTEAFF. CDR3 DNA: TGTGCCAGCTCACCATCCGACGGACTATTTACTGAAGCTTTCTTT.

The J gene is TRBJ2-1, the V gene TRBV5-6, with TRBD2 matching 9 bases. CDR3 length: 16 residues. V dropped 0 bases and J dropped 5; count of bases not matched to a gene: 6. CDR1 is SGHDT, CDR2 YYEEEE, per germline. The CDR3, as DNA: TGTGCCAGCAGCTTGGTTCCTAGCGGGACCCACAATGAGCAGTTCTTC. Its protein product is CASSLVPSGTHNEQFF.

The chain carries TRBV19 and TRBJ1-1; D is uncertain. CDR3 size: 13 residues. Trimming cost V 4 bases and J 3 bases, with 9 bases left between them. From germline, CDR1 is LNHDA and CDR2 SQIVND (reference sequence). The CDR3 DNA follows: TGTGCCAGTAGTACTTCTACCTACACTGAAGCTTTCTTT. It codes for CASSTSTYTEAFF.